These T cell receptor beta chains were read from a single sample in a study of T cells in Graves' hyperthyroidism and ophthalmopathy. Using its own MiXCR run on the multiplex PCR reads, TCRdb lists one record per CDR3 protein. Of about 640,000 distinct CDR3 sequences listed, more than 20% were seen once; the top ten hold under 35%. The sequencing sample was made of blood. The receptors stem from a man in his thirties or forties with Graves' ophthalmopathy. Both conserved end residues are part of each CDR3. A D gene is named only where the DNA matches it firmly. Rows may omit the clone size; those that give it use once, few, many or a size class.

d_call: TRBD1; j_call: TRBJ2-3; v_call: TRBV29-1; clone_size: few; cdr3_nt: TGCAGCGTTGAACGTGGACAGGGGAGAGGTACGCAGTATTTT; cdr3_aa: CSVERGQGRGTQYF
d_call: TRBD1; j_call: TRBJ1-2; v_call: TRBV4-3; clone_size: -; cdr3_nt: TGCGCCAGCAGCCAAGAGAGGGGGCCGGACTATGGCTACACCTTC; cdr3_aa: CASSQERGPDYGYTF
d_call: -; j_call: TRBJ2-2; v_call: TRBV10-3; clone_size: -; cdr3_nt: TGTGCCATCAGTTACGGTACCGGGGAGCTGTTTTTT; cdr3_aa: CAISYGTGELFF
d_call: TRBD1; j_call: TRBJ1-5; v_call: TRBV9; clone_size: -; cdr3_nt: TGTGCCAGCAGCGTAGGCTCGACAGGGAATCAGCCCCAGCATTTT; cdr3_aa: CASSVGSTGNQPQHF
d_call: TRBD2; j_call: TRBJ2-1; v_call: TRBV5-1; clone_size: many; cdr3_nt: TGCGCCAGCAGCTCAGGTAGCGGGACCGACTACAATGAGCAGTTCTTC; cdr3_aa: CASSSGSGTDYNEQFF
d_call: -; j_call: TRBJ2-7; v_call: TRBV5-1; clone_size: -; cdr3_nt: TGCGCCAGCAGGGTAGGGGGTTTCCACGAGCAGTACTTC; cdr3_aa: CASRVGGFHEQYF
d_call: TRBD2; j_call: TRBJ2-1; v_call: TRBV12-3/TRBV12-4; clone_size: few; cdr3_nt: TGTGCCAGCAGCTCCCAAGGACTAGCTGGACATGAGCAGTTCTTC; cdr3_aa: CASSSQGLAGHEQFF
d_call: TRBD1; j_call: TRBJ1-2; v_call: TRBV5-6; clone_size: few; cdr3_nt: TGTGCCAGCAGCCTACAGGGGGCGCTTGGCTATGGCTACACCTTC; cdr3_aa: CASSLQGALGYGYTF
d_call: TRBD1; j_call: TRBJ1-1; v_call: TRBV11-2; clone_size: -; cdr3_nt: TGTGCCAGCAGCGTTCTGACAGGGGATGCTGAAGCTTTCTTT; cdr3_aa: CASSVLTGDAEAFF
d_call: -; j_call: TRBJ2-7; v_call: TRBV27; clone_size: few; cdr3_nt: TGTGCCAGCAGTCTCGGACGGACTATCTCCTACGAGCAGTACTTC; cdr3_aa: CASSLGRTISYEQYF
d_call: TRBD2; j_call: TRBJ2-4; v_call: TRBV2; clone_size: few; cdr3_nt: TGTGCCAGCAGTGACCCGACTAGCGGGAGAATCGAGTCCAAAAACATTCAGTACTTC; cdr3_aa: CASSDPTSGRIESKNIQYF
d_call: -; j_call: TRBJ2-7; v_call: TRBV5-1; clone_size: -; cdr3_nt: TGCGCCAGCAGTACCGACCGGGTCAGCTCCTACGAGCAGTACTTC; cdr3_aa: CASSTDRVSSYEQYF
d_call: TRBD1; j_call: TRBJ2-7; v_call: TRBV5-5; clone_size: -; cdr3_nt: TGTGCCAGCAGCTTGGAGGGGGCTACCTCCTACGAGCAGTACTTC; cdr3_aa: CASSLEGATSYEQYF
d_call: TRBD1; j_call: TRBJ1-4; v_call: TRBV5-5; clone_size: many; cdr3_nt: TGTGCCAGCAGCCCGGCGACAGGGGACGCTAATGAAAAACTGTTTTTT; cdr3_aa: CASSPATGDANEKLFF
d_call: TRBD2; j_call: TRBJ2-2; v_call: TRBV4-1; clone_size: -; cdr3_nt: TGCGCCAGCAGCCGTTCTAGCGGGAGGACCGGGGAGCTGTTTTTT; cdr3_aa: CASSRSSGRTGELFF
d_call: TRBD2; j_call: TRBJ2-3; v_call: TRBV20-1; clone_size: few; cdr3_nt: TGCAGTGCTAGAGATCAGGGGACTAGCGGGATCACAGATACGCAGTATTTT; cdr3_aa: CSARDQGTSGITDTQYF
d_call: -; j_call: TRBJ1-4; v_call: TRBV4-1; clone_size: -; cdr3_nt: TGCGCCAGCAGCCGATCGGGCAGCAGGGGTCGCGGCGAAAAACTGTTTTTT; cdr3_aa: CASSRSGSRGRGEKLFF
d_call: -; j_call: TRBJ2-5; v_call: TRBV15; clone_size: -; cdr3_nt: TGTGCCACCAGCGGGAGTGTGGAAGAGACCCAGTACTTC; cdr3_aa: CATSGSVEETQYF
d_call: TRBD1; j_call: TRBJ2-3; v_call: TRBV28; clone_size: many; cdr3_nt: TGTGCCAGCAGCTCCCTTACAGGGGGCGGCACAGATACGCAGTATTTT; cdr3_aa: CASSSLTGGGTDTQYF
d_call: TRBD1; j_call: TRBJ1-2; v_call: TRBV28; clone_size: few; cdr3_nt: TGTGCCAGCAGTTTATTAGGGGGACAGACTAACTATGGCTACACCTTC; cdr3_aa: CASSLLGGQTNYGYTF
d_call: -; j_call: TRBJ1-1; v_call: TRBV15; clone_size: many; cdr3_nt: TGTGCCACCGGACGGCAGAACACTGAAGCTTTCTTT; cdr3_aa: CATGRQNTEAFF
d_call: -; j_call: TRBJ2-5; v_call: TRBV6-5; clone_size: many; cdr3_nt: TGTGCCAGCAGTTACTCGTATGGGCGGCAAGAGACCCAGTACTTC; cdr3_aa: CASSYSYGRQETQYF
d_call: -; j_call: TRBJ2-3; v_call: TRBV20-1; clone_size: few; cdr3_nt: TGCAGTGCCGCCCGATGGAGTCCCAGCACAGATACGCAGTATTTT; cdr3_aa: CSAARWSPSTDTQYF
d_call: TRBD2; j_call: TRBJ2-3; v_call: TRBV20-1; clone_size: many; cdr3_nt: TGCAGTGCTACGGGGACTAGCGGGCCCGGTTATCACACAGATACGCAGTATTTT; cdr3_aa: CSATGTSGPGYHTDTQYF
d_call: -; j_call: TRBJ2-7; v_call: TRBV3-1; clone_size: -; cdr3_nt: TGTGCCAGCAGCCAAGGGTTCGACGAGCAGTACTTC; cdr3_aa: CASSQGFDEQYF
d_call: -; j_call: TRBJ2-5; v_call: TRBV5-1; clone_size: once; cdr3_nt: TGCGCCAGCAGCGGATTGGGTACTCTTGGCCGGGAGACCCAGTACTTC; cdr3_aa: CASSGLGTLGRETQYF
d_call: -; j_call: TRBJ2-1; v_call: TRBV6-2/TRBV6-3; clone_size: -; cdr3_nt: TGTGCCAGCAGCCCGGTGGACGATGAGCAGTTCTTC; cdr3_aa: CASSPVDDEQFF
d_call: -; j_call: TRBJ1-6; v_call: TRBV7-3; clone_size: -; cdr3_nt: TGTGTCAGCAGCACCGAAGGGGGGGGAAATTCACCCCTCCACTTT; cdr3_aa: CVSSTEGGGNSPLHF